One sample yielded the 29 T cell receptor beta chains listed below, sequenced in a study of T cell responses to AZD1222 COVID-19 vaccine. Measured with immunoSEQ multiplex PCR; TCRdb has only the in-frame clones, and not every one. Of around 130,000 clones in the sample, 88% were seen once. The sample consisted of peripheral blood, taken 28 days after the second AZD1222 dose. The receptors originated from an adult who received the AZD1222 COVID-19 vaccine.

The V call is TRBV19, the J call TRBJ2-3, with 11 bases identical to TRBD1. CDR1 LNHDA and CDR2 SQIVND come from the germline V gene (reference sequence). Trimming at V came to 9 bases and at J to 0 bases, leaving 5 bases not matched to a gene. This CDR3 is built from 15 residues. CDR3 nucleotide sequence: TGTGCCAGCAGAGGGACAGGGGGAAGCACAGATACGCAGTATTTT. Translation: CASRGTGGSTDTQYF.

This clone was detected once. The chain carries TRBV19 and TRBJ1-4, with D possibly matching TRBD1 (6 bases). Trimming removed 5 bases from V and 0 bases from J, with 22 bases in between. In germline, CDR1 is LNHDA, CDR2 SQIVND (reference sequence). The CDR3 extends over 19 amino acids. The CDR3: CASSHPVPGHAATNEKLFF. For the CDR3, the DNA is TGTGCCAGTAGTCACCCTGTCCCGGGACATGCTGCAACTAATGAAAAACTGTTTTTT.

The V gene is TRBV10-3, the J gene TRBJ2-5; TRBD2 aligns across 13 bases. V was pared by 4 bases and J by 5 bases, with 19 bases of the junction left unmatched. The CDR3 has 20 residues. Looked up from germline, CDR1 is ENHRY and CDR2 is SYGVKD. The CDR3 DNA reads TGTGCCATCAGTGCCAGACTAGCGGGGGGACCGGCGTCGTTCGGCGAGACCCAGTACTTC. Translation: CAISARLAGGPASFGETQYF.

The chain joins TRBV2 to TRBJ1-2; TRBD1 might be the D (5 bases). CDR3 length: 14 residues. Germline lookup yields CDR1 SNHLY and CDR2 FYNNEI. The V end lost 4 bases, the J end lost 5 bases, and 14 bases lay between the germline ends. In DNA form, the CDR3 reads TGTGCCAGCAGTGCGACAGCCTCTCCTTATGGCTACACCTTC. This gives the protein CASSATASPYGYTF.

The rearrangement links TRBV2 to TRBJ2-7, with TRBD1 identical over 8 bases. In germline, CDR1 is SNHLY, CDR2 FYNNEI. After removal of 6 bases from V and 3 bases from J, the junction contained 4 bases not matched to a gene. This CDR3 has 13 residues. DNA for the CDR3: TGTGCCAGCAGAGACAGGGGATTCTACGAGCAGTACTTC. Amino acids: CASRDRGFYEQYF.

The chain uses TRBV30 and TRBJ1-2, with unresolved D. V lost 0 bases and J 4 bases, leaving 9 bases between the germline ends. CDR3 length equals 13 residues. Germline V gives CDR1 GTSNPN, CDR2 SVGIG (reference sequence). The CDR3 region is CAWSVPGFYGYTF. The CDR3 DNA reads as TGTGCCTGGAGTGTACCAGGCTTCTATGGCTACACCTTC.

The genes are TRBV7-9 and TRBJ2-1; TRBD2 matches at 8 bases. V lost 6 bases to trimming and J lost 1 base; unmatched junction nucleotides: 5. Germline CDR1 SEHNR, CDR2 FQNEAQ (reference sequence). This CDR3 contains 15 residues. CDR3 amino acids: CASRSVAGSYNEQFF. The DNA of the CDR3 is TGTGCCAGCAGATCGGTAGCGGGGTCCTACAATGAGCAGTTCTTC.

The V gene is TRBV11-3, the J gene TRBJ1-1; D unresolved. CDR3 size: 12 residues. Germline loops: CDR1 SGHNT, CDR2 YENEEA. Deletions cut 7 bases from V and 2 bases from J, with 8 bases between. CDR3 DNA: TGTGCCAGCAACACAGACAACACTGAAGCTTTCTTT. This sequence encodes CASNTDNTEAFF.

The CDR3 nucleotides read TGTGCCAGTATGAGGGACGTCAACTATGGCTACACCTTC. It specifies CASMRDVNYGYTF. The chain is built from TRBV19 and TRBJ1-2, with a weak D call TRBD1 (5 bases). The V end was cut by 7 bases, the J end by 2 bases, with 11 bases between. Germline assignment: CDR1 LNHDA and CDR2 SQIVND (reference sequence). The CDR3 has 13 amino acids.

V and J are TRBV2 and TRBJ1-3, with TRBD1 as a possible D gene (5 bases). V lost 2 bases and J 0 bases, leaving 11 bases between the germline ends. This CDR3 region has 16 residues. Germline-derived CDR1 and CDR2 are SNHLY and FYNNEI. CDR3 amino acids: CASSEWGESSGNTIYF. CDR3 coding DNA: TGTGCCAGCAGTGAATGGGGGGAGAGCTCTGGAAACACCATATATTTT.

V gene TRBV7-2 combines with J gene TRBJ2-1, with a possible D match to TRBD1 (7 bases). CDR1 and CDR2 (germline): SGHTA, FQGNSA. The V gene lost 5 bases and the J gene lost 8 bases, with 13 bases spanning the gap. The CDR3 length is 13 residues. The CDR3, as DNA: TGTGCCAGCAGCCAGGACAGGAGGGATGAGCAGTTCTTC. Translating gives CASSQDRRDEQFF.

The gene calls are TRBV5-1 and TRBJ1-2; perhaps TRBD1 as D (6 bases). There are 17 residues in the CDR3. The V gene lost 4 bases and the J gene lost 7 bases, with 26 bases spanning the gap. The germline CDR1 and CDR2 sequences are SGHRS and YFSETQ. CDR3 coding DNA: TGCGCCAGCAGCCTCGGGACACGCGTACCCTCCCCGGCTGGCTACACCTTC. Protein: CASSLGTRVPSPAGYTF.

The chain is built from TRBV15 and TRBJ1-1, with a possible D match to TRBD1 (5 bases). V gave up 8 bases and J gave up 11 bases, with 21 bases separating them. CDR1 is LNHNV and CDR2 is YYDKDF in the germline V gene (reference sequence). The CDR3 has 13 amino acids. CDR3 sequence: CATAGQGSLGAFF. CDR3 in DNA: TGTGCCACCGCGGGGCAGGGATCCCTTGGCGCTTTCTTT.

The rearrangement links TRBV9 to TRBJ2-1; TRBD1 matches 10 bases. J was trimmed by 13 bases and V by 3 bases; bases with no gene match: 1. The CDR3 extends over 11 amino acids. CDR1 SGDLS and CDR2 YYNGEE come from the germline V gene. The CDR3 DNA is TGTGCCAGCAGCGGGACAGGGGGACAGTTCTTC. This translates into CASSGTGGQFF.

The rearrangement uses TRBV6-5 and TRBJ2-5; perhaps TRBD1 as D (5 bases). The V end was cut by 5 bases, the J end by 5 bases, with 12 bases between. The CDR3 has 13 residues. Germline CDR1 reads MNHEY; CDR2 reads SVGAGI. The CDR3 DNA reads TGTGCCAGCAGTCCACAGGTGAAGGAGACCCAGTACTTC. Residues: CASSPQVKETQYF.

The chain couples TRBV5-1 to TRBJ2-2; 9 bases line up with TRBD1. Germline CDR1 and CDR2: SGHRS and YFSETQ. The CDR3 loop spans 16 amino acids. V was pared by 5 bases and J by 7 bases, with 12 bases of the junction left unmatched. This CDR3 reads CASSPFAGQGRGELFF. As DNA, the CDR3 is TGCGCCAGCAGTCCCTTTGCAGGACAGGGGCGCGGGGAGCTGTTTTTT.

The chain links TRBV12-5 to TRBJ1-1; D not resolved. The germline V gene has CDR1 LGHNT and CDR2 FRNRAP. The CDR3 is 13 residues long. V was shortened by 6 bases and J by 1 base, with 9 bases between the two germline ends. The CDR3: CASGRSGNTEAFF. In DNA, the CDR3 is TGTGCTAGTGGCCGATCAGGGAACACTGAAGCTTTCTTT. Full variable domain (outside the CDR3, taken from reference TRBV12-5 and TRBJ1-1): DARVTQTPRHKVTEMGQEVTMRCQPILGHNTVFWYRQTMMQGLELLAYFRNRAPLDDSGMPKDRFSAEMPDATLATLKIQPSEPRDSAVYFCASGRSGNTEAFFGQGTRLTVV.

This chain joins TRBV2 and TRBJ1-1, with D perhaps matching TRBD1 (5 bases). CDR3 length equals 15 residues. Germline V gene sequence: CDR1 SNHLY, CDR2 FYNNEI. Between the trimmed V and J ends, which lost 5 bases and 4 bases, there was a span of 17 bases. DNA for the CDR3: TGTGCCAGCAGTCCTCAGTTCGCGGGGGGCACTGAAGCTTTCTTT. It specifies CASSPQFAGGTEAFF.

The chain joins TRBV19 to TRBJ2-1, with 12 bases fitting TRBD2. The CDR3 has 18 amino acids. Trimming cost V 1 base and J 0 bases; bases outside gene matches: 4. Germline V gives CDR1 LNHDA, CDR2 SQIVND (reference sequence). In nucleotides, the CDR3 is TGTGCCAGTAGTATAGGTCTAGCGGGGGGGAGCTCCTACAATGAGCAGTTCTTC. Its translation is CASSIGLAGGSSYNEQFF.

The chain has TRBV10-3 and TRBJ1-1; TRBD1 agrees at 7 bases. Trimming took 3 bases from V and 5 from J; bases not matched to a gene: 12. Germline CDR1 and CDR2: ENHRY and SYGVKD. The CDR3 runs to 16 residues. CDR3 in amino acids: CAISDLQIRGQTEAFF. The CDR3 DNA reads TGTGCCATCAGTGACCTTCAGATAAGGGGGCAGACTGAAGCTTTCTTT.

This chain connects TRBV11-3 to TRBJ1-2; 7 bases map to TRBD1. This CDR3 region has 13 residues. CDR1 and CDR2 from the germline V gene are SGHNT and YENEEA. V lost 5 bases to trimming and J lost 12 bases; unmatched junction nucleotides: 12. The CDR3 nucleotides read TGTGCCAGCAGCCGTTCGACAGGGAAGGAAAACACCTTC. Its translation: CASSRSTGKENTF.

The chain carries TRBV6-2 or TRBV6-3 and TRBJ2-5; no definite D call. CDR1 and CDR2 (germline): MNHEY, SVGEGT. V was cut by 2 bases and J by 7 bases, with 5 bases left in between. This CDR3 is 11 amino acids long. This chain's CDR3 is CASSYLGTQYF. The DNA for the CDR3 is TGTGCCAGCAGTTACCTCGGGACCCAGTACTTC.

The J gene is TRBJ1-6, the V gene TRBV28, with TRBD1 matching over 8 bases. Germline trimming cut 7 bases from V and 7 bases from J; bases unmatched to any gene: 9. The CDR3 sequence is 15 residues long. The V gene's germline CDR1 is MDHEN and CDR2 SYDVKM. The CDR3 DNA sequence: TGTGCCAGCACCACCTTGACAGGGGAGAATTCACCCCTCCACTTT. It encodes CASTTLTGENSPLHF.

The count of this clone is one. The chain employs TRBV5-6 and TRBJ2-3, with a tentative D call TRBD1 (5 bases). This CDR3 has 15 residues. The germline CDR1 and CDR2 sequences are SGHDT and YYEEEE. Between the trimmed V and J ends, which lost 4 bases and 3 bases, there was a span of 15 bases. The CDR3 sequence is CASSRTGHYTDTQYF. Here the CDR3 DNA reads TGTGCCAGCAGCAGAACAGGTCACTATACAGATACGCAGTATTTT.

J is TRBJ2-1 and V is TRBV12-3 or TRBV12-4; a possible D gene is TRBD2 (6 bases). V gave up 10 bases and J gave up 4 bases, with 14 bases separating them. The CDR3 consists of 13 residues. CDR3 DNA: TGTGCCACCTCACGGACTACTTACAATGAGCAGTTCTTC. It yields the protein CATSRTTYNEQFF.

V gene TRBV5-1 combines with J gene TRBJ1-1, with D possibly matching TRBD1 (5 bases). The CDR3 is 15 amino acids. Germline CDR1 is SGHRS and CDR2 is YFSETQ. The V end was cut by 0 bases, the J end by 7 bases, with 16 bases between. The CDR3 DNA sequence: TGCGCCAGCAGCTTGGTTGGACAAGGCCGCGTTGAAGCTTTCTTT. Translation gives CASSLVGQGRVEAFF.

The chain employs TRBV5-6 and TRBJ1-4; 8 bases are shared with TRBD1. The CDR3 extends over 15 amino acids. The germline CDR1 and CDR2 sequences are SGHDT and YYEEEE. V trimming: 0 bases; J trimming: 7 bases; junction bases outside the gene matches: 5. CDR3 bases: TGTGCCAGCAGCTTGGTAACAGGGGGTGGTGAAAAACTGTTTTTT. It translates to CASSLVTGGGEKLFF.

The chain is built from TRBV18 and TRBJ1-5; the D gene is possibly TRBD1 (5 bases). The length of the CDR3 is 15 residues. Germline lookup yields CDR1 KGHSH and CDR2 LQKENI. Trimming pared 6 bases from V and 0 bases from J, leaving 12 bases between. CDR3 DNA: TGTGCCAGCTCCATGGGGGAGGTTAGCAATCAGCCCCAGCATTTT. Residues: CASSMGEVSNQPQHF.

The chain combines TRBV28 with TRBJ1-5; D not certain. Trimming cost V 5 bases and J 8 bases, with 10 bases left between them. The germline gives CDR1 MDHEN, CDR2 SYDVKM. The CDR3 spans 12 residues. The CDR3 here is CASSGILEPQHF. The CDR3 coding sequence is TGTGCCAGCAGTGGGATTTTAGAGCCCCAGCATTTT.